Listed here are 12 T cell receptor beta chains from one sample, sequenced in a study of OX40 agonist ivuxolimab in advanced cancers. Measured with immunoSEQ multiplex PCR; TCRdb has only the in-frame clones, and not every one. In the table there are 100,000 or so clones, roughly 90% of which are singletons. The sequences come from CD4+ or CD8+ T cells sorted from blood, collected in a trial of the OX40 agonist ivuxolimab. These receptors came from an adult with an advanced solid tumor such as melanoma, head and neck, liver or kidney cancer.

This sequence joins TRBV10-2 and TRBJ1-1; no definite D call. V lost 2 bases and J 3 bases, leaving 4 bases between the germline ends. The germline V gene encodes CDR1 WSHSY and CDR2 SAAADI. This CDR3 spans 12 amino acids. The CDR3 DNA reads TGCGCCAGCAGTGAGGCCTACACTGAAGCTTTCTTT. Translation: CASSEAYTEAFF.

In its sample, this clone was seen once. The chain is built from TRBV19 and TRBJ2-7; D ambiguous. Germline CDR1 and CDR2: LNHDA and SQIVND (reference sequence). There are 13 residues in the CDR3. The V end lost 9 bases, the J end lost 0 bases, and 12 bases lay between the germline ends. The CDR3 DNA is TGTGCCAGCAGACCGGCCCTCTCCTACGAGCAGTACTTC. Amino acid sequence: CASRPALSYEQYF.

The chain has TRBV28 and TRBJ1-3, with a tentative D call TRBD1 (6 bases). Germline V gives CDR1 MDHEN, CDR2 SYDVKM. This CDR3 has 13 amino acids. V was clipped by 6 bases and J by 4 bases, with 10 bases between them. The CDR3 loop is CASRIGGGNTIYF. The CDR3 coding sequence is TGTGCCAGCAGAATAGGGGGGGGAAACACCATATATTTT.

The chain uses TRBV5-1 and TRBJ1-6, with D uncertain. The V gene's germline CDR1 is SGHRS and CDR2 YFSETQ. Deletions cut 4 bases from V and 5 bases from J, with 13 bases between. The CDR3 covers 15 residues. In DNA form, the CDR3 reads TGCGCCAGCAGCCTGTACTATTCCGATAATTCACCCCTCCACTTT. Translation gives CASSLYYSDNSPLHF.

The rearrangement uses TRBV7-6 and TRBJ2-1; 13 positions agree with TRBD2. The trim removed 1 base at V and 9 bases at J, leaving 9 bases unmatched. Germline CDR1 is SGHVS and CDR2 is FNYEAQ. The CDR3 runs to 17 residues. The CDR3 DNA sequence: TGTGCCAGCAGCTTAGGTACCGGGACTAGCGGGACGGCTGAGCAGTTCTTC. It specifies CASSLGTGTSGTAEQFF.

This clone was seen just once. This chain links TRBV30 with TRBJ1-5; 7 nucleotides match TRBD1. There are 16 residues in the CDR3. Unmatched junction bases numbered 10, after V lost 3 bases and J lost 2 bases. Germline CDR1 is GTSNPN and CDR2 is SVGIG (reference sequence). The CDR3 nucleotides are TGTGCCTGGAGGGCGGCAGGGGGTATGGGCAATCAGCCCCAGCATTTT. This encodes CAWRAAGGMGNQPQHF.

The J gene is TRBJ1-1, the V gene TRBV15; no clear D gene. The V gene's germline CDR1 is LNHNV and CDR2 YYDKDF (reference sequence). This CDR3 spans 18 amino acids. Trimming cost V 1 base and J 0 bases, with 18 bases left between them. The CDR3 DNA is TGTGCCACCAGCAGAGGGCGTTGGGGTCGGGAGATGAACACTGAAGCTTTCTTT. Translation gives CATSRGRWGREMNTEAFF.

This clone has only one observation. The CDR3: CASKSPGALETQYF. The DNA of the CDR3 is TGTGCCAGCAAGTCCCCGGGAGCGCTCGAGACCCAGTACTTC. V usage is TRBV6-5 and J usage is TRBJ2-5, with a possible D match to TRBD2 (6 bases). Germline loops: CDR1 MNHEY, CDR2 SVGAGI. The CDR3 is 14 amino acids. The germline V and J ends were trimmed by 7 bases and 5 bases, with 17 bases remaining between them.

The chain links TRBV19 to TRBJ2-2; 13 bases are shared with TRBD2. The CDR3 has 18 amino acids. CDR1 and CDR2 (germline): LNHDA, SQIVND (reference sequence). With 5 bases clipped from V and 2 bases from J, the junction kept 8 bases outside the gene matches. CDR3 sequence reads: CASSGRTSGSANTGELFF. CDR3 nucleotide sequence: TGTGCCAGTAGTGGACGGACTAGCGGGAGTGCCAACACCGGGGAGCTGTTTTTT.

This sequence joins TRBV6-5 and TRBJ2-2; D gene uncertain. V dropped 6 bases and J dropped 1 base, with 12 bases sitting between them. The germline gives CDR1 MNHEY, CDR2 SVGAGI. The length of the CDR3 is 15 residues. The CDR3 region is CASSPVGRNTGELFF. The CDR3 nucleotides are TGTGCCAGCAGCCCGGTGGGCAGGAACACCGGGGAGCTGTTTTTT.

J is TRBJ2-3 and V is TRBV5-1; D gene ambiguous. Looked up from germline, CDR1 is SGHRS and CDR2 is YFSETQ. Trimming removed 4 bases at V and 3 bases at J, with 12 bases between. There are 14 residues in the CDR3. CDR3: CASSAGDGTDTQYF. The CDR3 coding sequence is TGCGCCAGCAGCGCCGGAGATGGAACAGATACGCAGTATTTT.

The chain couples TRBV5-6 to TRBJ1-2; D might be TRBD1 (6 bases). V lost 0 bases, J lost 4 bases, and 13 bases lay in between. CDR3 length: 15 amino acids. Germline lookup yields CDR1 SGHDT and CDR2 YYEEEE. CDR3 DNA sequence: TGTGCCAGCAGCTTGGAGTCGACAGGTGTCTATGGCTACACCTTC. Amino acid sequence: CASSLESTGVYGYTF.